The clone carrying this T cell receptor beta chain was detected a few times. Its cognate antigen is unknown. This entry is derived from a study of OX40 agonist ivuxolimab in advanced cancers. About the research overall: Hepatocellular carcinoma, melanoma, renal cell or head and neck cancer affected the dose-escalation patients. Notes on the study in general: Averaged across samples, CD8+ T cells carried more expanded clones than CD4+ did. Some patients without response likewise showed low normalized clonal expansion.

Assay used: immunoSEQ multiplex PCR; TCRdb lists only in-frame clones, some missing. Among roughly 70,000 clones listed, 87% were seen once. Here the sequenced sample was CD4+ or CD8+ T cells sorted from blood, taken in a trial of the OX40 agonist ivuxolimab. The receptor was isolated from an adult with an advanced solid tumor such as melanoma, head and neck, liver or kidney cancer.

The CDR3 nucleotides are TGCGCCAGCAGCCGCATAATGGGGAGCAATCAGCCCCAGCATTTT. Amino acid sequence: CASSRIMGSNQPQHF. The J gene is TRBJ1-5, the V gene TRBV4-1; D call uncertain. The CDR3 covers 15 residues. The V gene's germline CDR1 is MGHRA and CDR2 YSYEKL. V lost 4 bases and J lost 1, with 11 bases in between.